A single sample gave rise to the 23 T cell receptor beta chains below, sequenced in a study of blood T cells in healthy people across ages. A second PCR of 7 to 11 cycles used a sample-barcoded 5' primer and a J-beta primer mix. MiXCR, applied by TCRdb to the 5' RACE reads, yields one record per CDR3 protein. The table shows around 1.1 million distinct CDR3 sequences, with roughly two fifths occurring only once. Sequences were obtained from blood. Source of these receptors: a man aged 18 to 29 in good health.

J is TRBJ2-7 and V is TRBV27; no reliable D call. The CDR3 length is 15 residues. The germline V and J ends were trimmed by 0 bases and 0 bases, with 9 bases remaining between them. CDR1 MNHEY and CDR2 SMNVEV come from the germline V gene (reference sequence). The CDR3 protein is CASSLSDSVSYEQYF. In DNA form, the CDR3 reads TGTGCCAGCAGTTTATCCGACTCTGTCTCCTACGAGCAGTACTTC.

This chain joins TRBV6-1 and TRBJ2-2; no reliable D call. CDR1 and CDR2 from the germline V gene are MNHNS and SASEGT. V was cut by 8 bases and J by 3 bases, with 13 bases left in between. The CDR3 runs 14 residues. The CDR3 bases are TGTGCCAGCCGTCGAGAAACCCACACCGGGGAGCTGTTTTTT. Translating gives CASRRETHTGELFF.

The chain joins TRBV2 to TRBJ2-2, with a possible D match to TRBD2 (5 bases). Germline lookup yields CDR1 SNHLY and CDR2 FYNNEI. The germline V and J ends were trimmed by 5 bases and 3 bases, with 13 bases remaining between them. The CDR3 consists of 15 residues. CDR3 sequence reads: CASSRGSSHTGELFF. The CDR3 DNA reads as TGTGCCAGCAGTAGAGGGAGTAGCCACACCGGGGAGCTGTTTTTT.

A word on this clonotype: A single base separates this from a much larger clone, so it may be a read error. V gene TRBV6-5 combines with J gene TRBJ1-2, with D uncertain. CDR1 is MNHEY and CDR2 is SVGAGI in the germline V gene. This CDR3 has 14 residues. The CDR3 DNA follows: TGTACCAGCCAGAGTCCCCGTGTTAACTATGGCTACACCTTC. Its protein product is CTSQSPRVNYGYTF.

The chain has TRBV20-1 and TRBJ1-5; TRBD1 aligns across 9 bases. Trimming took 4 bases from V and 7 from J; bases not matched to a gene: 11. Germline CDR1 DFQATT, CDR2 SNEGSKA (reference sequence). This CDR3 is built from 15 residues. DNA for the CDR3: TGCAGTGCTAAAAGGGACAGGGAAACGGGACAGCCCCAGCATTTT. The encoded protein is CSAKRDRETGQPQHF.

Note on this clonotype: One junction end disagrees with the germline gene, perhaps due to a read error. This rearrangement joins TRBV20-1 to TRBJ1-5; 7 nucleotides align to TRBD1. CDR3 size: 13 residues. Germline-derived CDR1 and CDR2 are DFQATT and SNEGSKA (reference sequence). Here the CDR3 DNA reads TGCAGTGCCCAGGGGGGTAGCGATCAGCCCCAGCATTTT. Its protein is CSAQGGSDQPQHF.

This clonotype was seen more than once but under ten times. This sequence joins TRBV9 and TRBJ2-2; no clear D. Trimming cost V 0 bases and J 4 bases, with 7 bases left between them. The CDR3 sequence is 14 residues long. Germline V lookup: CDR1 SGDLS, CDR2 YYNGEE. CDR3 DNA sequence: TGTGCCAGCAGCGTAGCAACGGCCACCGGGGAGCTGTTTTTT. This encodes CASSVATATGELFF.

This chain joins TRBV9 and TRBJ1-6; the D is unclear. Germline CDR1 SGDLS, CDR2 YYNGEE. CDR3 length equals 14 residues. Trimming took off 0 bases at V and 8 bases at J, with 9 bases between the two ends. The CDR3 region has the DNA TGTGCCAGCAGCGTAGCCACAGAACATTCACCCCTCCACTTT. Protein sequence: CASSVATEHSPLHF.

The genes are TRBV9 and TRBJ2-2; D is unclear. V gave up 1 base and J gave up 0 bases, with 7 bases separating them. CDR1 SGDLS and CDR2 YYNGEE come from the germline V gene. There are 15 residues in the CDR3. The CDR3 reads CASSVSSANTGELFF. The CDR3 nucleotides read TGTGCCAGCAGCGTATCAAGCGCGAACACCGGGGAGCTGTTTTTT.

This clonotype was picked up a small number of times. V usage is TRBV20-1 and J usage is TRBJ2-3, with TRBD1 as a possible D gene (6 bases). The CDR3 loop spans 16 amino acids. CDR1 is DFQATT and CDR2 is SNEGSKA in the germline V gene (reference sequence). The V gene lost 4 bases and the J gene lost 4 bases, with 21 bases spanning the gap. The CDR3 sequence: CSAKPHRDRGPDTQYF. The CDR3 DNA sequence: TGCAGTGCTAAACCTCACAGGGACCGCGGACCAGATACGCAGTATTTT.

The J gene is TRBJ1-5, the V gene TRBV4-2; D remains unclear. Trimming pared 0 bases from V and 7 bases from J, leaving 13 bases between. CDR1 LGHNA and CDR2 YNFKEQ come from the germline V gene. This CDR3 comprises 15 residues. CDR3 DNA: TGTGCCAGCAGCCAAGAGAGGTCCCTAGGGCAGCCCCAGCATTTT. Its protein product is CASSQERSLGQPQHF.

This clonotype was detected only a few times. The chain uses TRBV6-2 or TRBV6-3 and TRBJ1-1; D not certain. CDR3 length equals 13 residues. Germline lookup yields CDR1 MNHEY and CDR2 SVGEGT. Trimming pared 5 bases from V and 11 bases from J, leaving 18 bases between. The CDR3 reads CASSALRRVLAFF. The DNA of the CDR3 is TGTGCCAGCAGTGCGCTGAGGAGGGTATTGGCTTTCTTT.

The rearrangement joins TRBV4-2 to TRBJ1-1; D ambiguous. CDR3 length: 15 amino acids. Trimming took 0 bases from V and 5 from J, leaving 13 bases between them. From germline, CDR1 is LGHNA and CDR2 YNFKEQ. The CDR3 loop is CASSQDVRTKTEAFF. CDR3 nucleotides: TGTGCCAGCAGCCAAGATGTCAGGACGAAGACTGAAGCTTTCTTT.

The rearrangement uses TRBV7-2 and TRBJ2-5; D is tentatively TRBD1 or TRBD2 (5 bases each). V lost 5 bases and J lost 11, with 18 bases in between. The CDR3 extends over 13 amino acids. The germline V gene encodes CDR1 SGHTA and CDR2 FQGNSA. The CDR3 DNA sequence: TGTGCCAGCAGCGGAGGCAATCTGGGGGAGCAGTACTTC. Protein product: CASSGGNLGEQYF.

The genes are TRBV27 and TRBJ1-2, with D hard to call. Germline V gene sequence: CDR1 MNHEY, CDR2 SMNVEV (reference sequence). With 3 bases removed from V and 4 bases from J, the gap between germline ends came to 9 bases. The CDR3 runs 13 residues. The CDR3 sequence: CASSFWGGYGYTF. In DNA form, the CDR3 reads TGTGCCAGCAGTTTTTGGGGTGGCTATGGCTACACCTTC.

Points on this clonotype: One end of the junction fails to match germline, which may point to a read error. The V call is TRBV12-3 or TRBV12-4, the J call TRBJ1-2, with D tentatively TRBD1 (5 bases). There are 13 residues in the CDR3. Here the CDR3 DNA reads TGTGCCAGCAGGTTAGCTGCCGGGGGTGGCTACACCTTC. This gives the protein CASRLAAGGGYTF.

The V call is TRBV20-1, the J call TRBJ1-6; no reliable D call. Trimming removed 3 bases at V and 9 bases at J, with 6 bases between. CDR1 is DFQATT and CDR2 is SNEGSKA in the germline V gene (reference sequence). There are 11 residues in the CDR3. CDR3 bases: TGCAGTGCTAGTTCAGGTTCACCCCTCCACTTT. Amino acid sequence: CSASSGSPLHF.

The V call is TRBV6-2 or TRBV6-3, the J call TRBJ2-1; D not certain. CDR3 length: 11 residues. The V end lost 7 bases, the J end lost 9 bases, and 10 bases lay between the germline ends. CDR1 MNHEY and CDR2 SVGEGT come from the germline V gene. CDR3 in DNA: TGTGCCAGCACCCAGAGTAGTGAGCAGTTCTTC. It translates to CASTQSSEQFF.

This clonotype was seen at least ten times. The chain is built from TRBV27 and TRBJ1-2; TRBD1 aligns across 9 bases. The germline V gene encodes CDR1 MNHEY and CDR2 SMNVEV (reference sequence). This CDR3 is built from 13 residues. The V segment lost 6 bases and the J segment 8 bases; nucleotides outside the gene matches: 7. The CDR3: CASSPGQGRGYTF. As DNA, the CDR3 is TGTGCCAGCAGCCCGGGACAGGGACGCGGCTACACCTTC.

The chain joins TRBV6-2 or TRBV6-3 to TRBJ2-5; 7 bases line up with TRBD2. The germline V gene has CDR1 MNHEY and CDR2 SVGEGT. The V gene end was trimmed by 2 bases and the J gene end by 11 bases; junction bases not matched to a gene: 17. This CDR3 region has 16 residues. The CDR3 protein is CASSYGPGGPYNEQYF. As DNA, the CDR3 is TGTGCCAGCAGTTACGGTCCGGGAGGACCCTACAATGAGCAGTACTTC.

This clonotype was seen more than once but under ten times. This chain connects TRBV20-1 to TRBJ2-7; TRBD2 is a possible D gene (5 bases). The CDR3 length is 12 residues. CDR1 and CDR2 from the germline V gene are DFQATT and SNEGSKA (reference sequence). With 5 bases removed from V and 5 bases from J, the gap between germline ends came to 13 bases. The CDR3: CSAGRVVNEQYF. The CDR3 nucleotides are TGCAGTGCTGGGCGGGTTGTCAACGAGCAGTACTTC.

This clonotype was counted between two and nine times. The J gene is TRBJ2-1, the V gene TRBV4-3; 11 bases line up with TRBD2. This CDR3 has 15 residues. Germline trimming cut 0 bases from V and 5 bases from J; bases unmatched to any gene: 0. CDR1 is LGHNA, CDR2 YSLEER, per germline. The chain's CDR3 is CASSQEGLADNEQFF. In nucleotides, the CDR3 is TGCGCCAGCAGCCAAGAGGGACTAGCGGACAATGAGCAGTTCTTC.

V and J are TRBV4-1 and TRBJ1-1; 8 nucleotides agree with TRBD1. The germline V gene has CDR1 MGHRA and CDR2 YSYEKL. The CDR3 covers 16 residues. Trimming at V came to 4 bases and at J to 2 bases, leaving 9 bases not matched to a gene. CDR3 region: CASSLSDRGINTEAFF. The CDR3 region has the DNA TGCGCCAGCAGCCTATCAGACAGGGGAATAAACACTGAAGCTTTCTTT.